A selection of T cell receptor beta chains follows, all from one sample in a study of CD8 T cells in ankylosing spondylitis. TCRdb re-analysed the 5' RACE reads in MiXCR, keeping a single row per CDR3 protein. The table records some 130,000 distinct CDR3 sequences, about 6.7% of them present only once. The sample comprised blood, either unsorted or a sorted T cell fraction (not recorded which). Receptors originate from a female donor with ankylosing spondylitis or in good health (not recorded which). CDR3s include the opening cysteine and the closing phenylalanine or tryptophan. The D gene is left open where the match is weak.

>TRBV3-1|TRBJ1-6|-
CATSQRDDTRRNSPLHF
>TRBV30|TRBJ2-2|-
CAWTRLGTGELFF
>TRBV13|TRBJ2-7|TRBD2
CASSNRGGPHEAEQYF
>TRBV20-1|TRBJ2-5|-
CSARVVTQETQYF
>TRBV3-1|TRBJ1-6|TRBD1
CASSQQGEHSPLHF
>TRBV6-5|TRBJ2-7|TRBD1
CASSYSRTGYEQYF
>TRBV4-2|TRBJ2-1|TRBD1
CASSQEQQGAVNEQFF
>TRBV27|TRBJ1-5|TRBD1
CASSPNRGSGQPQHF
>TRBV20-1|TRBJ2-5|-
CSARGQAETQYF
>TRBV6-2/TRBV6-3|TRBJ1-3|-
CASSPGTSVNTIYF
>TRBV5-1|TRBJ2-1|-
CASSLAGAGTYNEQFF
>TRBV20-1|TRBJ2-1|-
CSARPLAGDEQFF
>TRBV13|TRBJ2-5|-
CASSVTGFQETQYF
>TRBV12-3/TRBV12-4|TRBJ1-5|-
CASTFRGGGGDQPQHF
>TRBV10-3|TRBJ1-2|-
CAISEPGQQSYGYTF
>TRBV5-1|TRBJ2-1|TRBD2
CASSLFGSGATYNEQFF
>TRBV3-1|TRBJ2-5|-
CASSQDTRGTQYF
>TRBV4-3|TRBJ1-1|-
CASSQETVGDTEAFF
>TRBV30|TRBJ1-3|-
CAWSPPGNTIYF
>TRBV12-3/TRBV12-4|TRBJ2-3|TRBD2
CASSLSGGARHGTDTQYF
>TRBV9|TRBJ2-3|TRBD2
CASSPPGLAGGSTDTQYF
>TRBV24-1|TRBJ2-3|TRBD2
CATSEVRGGLDTQYF
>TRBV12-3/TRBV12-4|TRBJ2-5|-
CASSPAGAAPRQETQYF
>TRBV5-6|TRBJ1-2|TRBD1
CASSPDRGASNYGYTF
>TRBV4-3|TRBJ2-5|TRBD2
CASSQWRGGRETQYF
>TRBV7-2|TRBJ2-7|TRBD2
CASSYRKLAGGEQYF
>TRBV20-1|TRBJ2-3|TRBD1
CSAKTHDRGRTDTQYF
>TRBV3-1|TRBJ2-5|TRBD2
CANSHETSGGLQETQYF
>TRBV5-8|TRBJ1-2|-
CASSLDPGEGYTF
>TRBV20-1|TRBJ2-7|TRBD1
CSASREDRGRSYEQYF
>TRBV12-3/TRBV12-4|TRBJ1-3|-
CASSASGNTIYF
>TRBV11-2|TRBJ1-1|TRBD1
CASSPGQGLNTEAFF
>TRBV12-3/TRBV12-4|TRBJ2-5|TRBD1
CASSVFTGEETQYF
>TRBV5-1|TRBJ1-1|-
CASSLIGVGRDMNTEAFF
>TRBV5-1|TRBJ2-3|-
CASSLEGTDTQYF
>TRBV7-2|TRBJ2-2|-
CASSRGAFANTGELFF
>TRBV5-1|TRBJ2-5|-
CASSDGTRGETQYF
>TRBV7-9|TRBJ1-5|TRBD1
CASSLAPGGLVNQPQHF
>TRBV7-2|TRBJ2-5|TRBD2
CASSLSSGGETQYF
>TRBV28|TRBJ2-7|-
CASSLSGDKVGQYF
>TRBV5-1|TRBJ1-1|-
CASSPPGVSTEAFF
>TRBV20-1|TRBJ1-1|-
CSARGAGNMNTEAFF
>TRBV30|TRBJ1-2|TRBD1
CAWSAGGGYTF
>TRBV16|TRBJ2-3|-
CASSSGRDLGTDTQYF
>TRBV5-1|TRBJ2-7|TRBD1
CASTKRDREAYEQYF
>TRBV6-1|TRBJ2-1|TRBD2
CASSQTSGGRLNEQFF
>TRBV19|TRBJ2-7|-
CASSIVTSREQYF
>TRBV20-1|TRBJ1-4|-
CSARDTPNEKLFF
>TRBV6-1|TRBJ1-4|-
CASSVSRSNEKLFF
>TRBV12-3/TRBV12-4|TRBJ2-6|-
CARSPTQGGVPGANVLTF
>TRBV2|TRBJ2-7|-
CASTRQDSYEQYF
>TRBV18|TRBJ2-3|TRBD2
CASSPRPGLAGGQSTDTQYF
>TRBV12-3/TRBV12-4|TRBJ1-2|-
CASSMRRGDYGYTF
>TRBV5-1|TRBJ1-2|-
CASSLDSVSGYTF
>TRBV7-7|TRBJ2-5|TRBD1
CASSMPTGGETQYF
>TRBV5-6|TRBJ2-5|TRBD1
CASSRGQGELETQYF